This T cell receptor beta chain was recovered during a study of spatial heterogeneity in lung cancer. Study conclusions and caveats: Expanded intratumoral alpha and beta TCR counts tracked tumor mutation counts.

This clonotype was recorded at least ten times. As yet, its antigen is unknown. Since it is a stray read in a library aimed at alpha chains, this beta chain has a size that is not meaningful. The time point denotes: sample taken at primary tumor resection. TCRdb redid the calling of the 5' RACE reads with MiXCR, one entry per CDR3 protein. Counted here are under 15,000 distinct CDR3 sequences, approximately 4.8% occurring once; the ten biggest clones make up 15% to 20%. V dropped 3 bases and J dropped 2; count of bases not matched to a gene: 10. This CDR3 is built from 16 residues. CDR1 is SGDLS and CDR2 is YYNGEE in the germline V gene.

The specimen was lung tumor tissue, collected at surgery. The V call is TRBV9, the J call TRBJ2-7; TRBD2 matches at 8 bases. This sequence was found in a female donor with early-stage non-small cell lung cancer. In nucleotides, the CDR3 is TGTGCCAGCAGCGCGGGCCCGGGACTAGGGGCCTACGAGCAGTACTTC. Protein sequence: CASSAGPGLGAYEQYF. The full variable domain, with the rest looked up from reference TRBV9 and TRBJ2-7, is DSGVTQTPKHLITATGQRVTLRCSPRSGDLSVYWYQQSLDQGLQFLIQYYNGEERAKGNILERFSAQQFPDLHSELNLSSLELGDSALYFCASSAGPGLGAYEQYFGPGTRLTVT.